This T cell receptor beta chain was recovered during a study of cytomegalovirus exposure and HLA in healthy donors. The PCR employed 60 Vbeta primers together with 13 Jbeta primers. Assay used: immunoSEQ multiplex PCR; TCRdb lists only in-frame clones, some missing. This table holds 150,000 to 200,000 clones, 77% found once. The V gene's germline CDR1 is LNHDA and CDR2 SQIVND (reference sequence). Trimming cost V 6 bases and J 5 bases; bases outside gene matches: 11. CDR3 size: 15 residues. The specimen was PBMCs. The rearrangement links TRBV19 to TRBJ1-2, with 8 bases that match TRBD1. This sequence originates from a woman aged 30 to 39 in good health and CMV-seropositive. CDR3 bases: TGTGCCAGTAGCGACTCACAGGGGGGAATATATGGCTACACCTTC. It translates to CASSDSQGGIYGYTF.